This T cell receptor beta chain was found in a study of T-cell memory formation after mild COVID-19. Overall study: Each donor largely had its own TCR clusters.

Study outcomes and limitations: Contracting clones localized mainly to CM and EM when CD4+ and mainly to EMRA when CD8+. Clones contracting across day 15 to 85 had a balanced CD4/CD8 profile; later expanding clones leaned CD4+.

Comment on this clonotype: Its antigen is as yet unknown.

TCRdb redid the calling of the 5' RACE reads with MiXCR, one entry per CDR3 protein. Here the sample spans 250,000 or so distinct CDR3 sequences, approximately 19% being singletons. Sequenced sample: PBMCs or a T cell subset sorted from them (not recorded which). This TCR was recovered from a man aged 18 to 30 who had mild COVID-19 (a few samples of this study predate the infection). Cell type and time point are not known.

CDR3 in amino acids: CASSLKPRATNEKLFF. In nucleotides, the CDR3 is TGTGCCAGCAGCCTGAAACCCAGGGCAACTAATGAAAAACTGTTTTTT. J is TRBJ1-4 and V is TRBV7-2; a possible D gene is TRBD1 (5 bases). The CDR3 sequence is 16 residues long. Germline values: CDR1 SGHTA, CDR2 FQGNSA. Trimming removed 5 bases from V and 0 bases from J, with 13 bases in between.